This T cell receptor (beta chain) came from a study of cytomegalovirus exposure and HLA in healthy donors. The PCR had 60 Vbeta and 13 Jbeta primers. Some clones are missing from TCRdb's copy, which holds only in-frame ones; the method was immunoSEQ multiplex PCR. The sample carries 100,000 to 150,000 clones, 82% recorded once. This CDR3 comprises 11 residues. The germline CDR1 and CDR2 sequences are DFQATT and SNEGSKA (reference sequence). V gave up 3 bases and J gave up 5 bases, with 7 bases separating them. V gene TRBV20-1 combines with J gene TRBJ1-1, with TRBD1 as a possible D gene (5 bases). The sample taken for sequencing was PBMCs. This receptor was taken from a woman aged 45-59 years in good health and CMV-seropositive. CDR3 in DNA: TGCAGTGCTAGCAGGGATACTGAAGCTTTCTTT. Its protein is CSASRDTEAFF.